This T cell receptor beta chain was recorded in a study of blood T cells in healthy people across ages. Next came a second PCR, run for about 6 to 11 cycles, which used a sample-barcoded 5' primer along with a J-beta primer mix. TCRdb redid the calling of the 5' RACE reads with MiXCR, one entry per CDR3 protein. The sample yields 630,000 or so distinct CDR3 sequences, around 32% seen once. CDR1 is SEHNR, CDR2 FQNEAQ, per germline (reference sequence). The length of the CDR3 is 11 residues. A note on this clonotype: One base away lies a much larger clone, so this may be a sequencing read error.

This chain links TRBV7-9 with TRBJ2-3, with TRBD2 as a possible D gene (5 bases). Sequenced: blood. The receptor's source is a woman aged 80 or over in good health. The CDR3, as DNA: TGTGTCAGCAGCCGGGCGGGTACGCAGTATTTT. Protein: CVSSRAGTQYF. The full variable domain, its missing parts supplied by reference TRBV7-9 and TRBJ2-3, is DTGVSQNPRHKITKRGQNVTFRCDPISEHNRLYWYRQTLGQGPEFLTYFQNEAQLEKSRLLSDRFSAERPKGSFSTLEIQRTEQGDSAMYLCVSSRAGTQYFGPGTRLTVL.